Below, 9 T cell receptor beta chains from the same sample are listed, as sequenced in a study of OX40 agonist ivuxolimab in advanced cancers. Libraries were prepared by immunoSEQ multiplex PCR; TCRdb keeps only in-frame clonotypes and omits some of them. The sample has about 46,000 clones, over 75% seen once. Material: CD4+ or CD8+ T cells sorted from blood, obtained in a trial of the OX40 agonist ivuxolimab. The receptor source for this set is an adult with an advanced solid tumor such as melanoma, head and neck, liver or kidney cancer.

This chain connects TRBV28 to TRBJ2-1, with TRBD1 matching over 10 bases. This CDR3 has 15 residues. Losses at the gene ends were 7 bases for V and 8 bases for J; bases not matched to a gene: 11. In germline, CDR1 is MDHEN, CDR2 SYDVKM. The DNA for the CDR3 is TGTGCCAGCATCGCTGGGGGGACAGGGGTAGATGAGCAGTTCTTC. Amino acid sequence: CASIAGGTGVDEQFF.

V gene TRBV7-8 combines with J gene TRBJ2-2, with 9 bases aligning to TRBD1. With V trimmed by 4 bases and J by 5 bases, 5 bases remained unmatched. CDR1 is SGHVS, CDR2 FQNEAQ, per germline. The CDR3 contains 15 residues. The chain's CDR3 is CASSSGTGWTGELFF. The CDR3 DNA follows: TGTGCCAGCAGCTCCGGGACAGGGTGGACCGGGGAGCTGTTTTTT. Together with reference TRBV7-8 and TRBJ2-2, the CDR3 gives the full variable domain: GAGVSQSPRYKVAKRGQDVALRCDPISGHVSLFWYQQALGQGPEFLTYFQNEAQLDKSGLPSDRFFAERPEGSVSTLKIQRTQQEDSAVYLCASSSGTGWTGELFFGEGSRLTVL.

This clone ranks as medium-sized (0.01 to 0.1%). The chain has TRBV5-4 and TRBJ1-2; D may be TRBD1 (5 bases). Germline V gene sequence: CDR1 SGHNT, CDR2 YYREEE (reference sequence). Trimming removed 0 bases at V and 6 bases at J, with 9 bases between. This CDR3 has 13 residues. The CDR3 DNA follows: TGTGCCAGCAGCTTGGACAGGACGGATGGCTACACCTTC. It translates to CASSLDRTDGYTF.

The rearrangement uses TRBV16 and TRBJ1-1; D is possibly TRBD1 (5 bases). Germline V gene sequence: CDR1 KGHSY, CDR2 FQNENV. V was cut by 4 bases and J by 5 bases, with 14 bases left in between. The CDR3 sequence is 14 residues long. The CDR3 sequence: CASSRDGGGTEAFF. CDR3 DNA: TGTGCCAGCAGCCGAGATGGGGGAGGAACTGAAGCTTTCTTT.

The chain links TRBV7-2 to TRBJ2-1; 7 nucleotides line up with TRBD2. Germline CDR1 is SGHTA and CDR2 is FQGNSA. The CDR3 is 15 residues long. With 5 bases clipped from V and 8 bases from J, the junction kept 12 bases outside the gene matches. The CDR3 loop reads CASSPRTRYRDEQFF. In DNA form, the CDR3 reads TGTGCCAGCAGCCCTCGGACTAGATATCGAGATGAGCAGTTCTTC.

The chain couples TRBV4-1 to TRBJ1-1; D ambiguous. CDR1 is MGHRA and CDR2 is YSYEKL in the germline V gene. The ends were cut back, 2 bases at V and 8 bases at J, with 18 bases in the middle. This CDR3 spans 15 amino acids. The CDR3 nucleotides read TGCGCCAGCAGCCAATTTTGGCGGGAGACTGGAGAAGCTTTCTTT. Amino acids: CASSQFWRETGEAFF.

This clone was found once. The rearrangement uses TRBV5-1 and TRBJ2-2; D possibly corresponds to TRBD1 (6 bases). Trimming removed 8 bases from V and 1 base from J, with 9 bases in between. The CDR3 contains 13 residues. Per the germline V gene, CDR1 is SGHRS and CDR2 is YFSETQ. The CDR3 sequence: CASRTVNTGELFF. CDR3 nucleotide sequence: TGCGCCAGTAGGACAGTGAACACCGGGGAGCTGTTTTTT. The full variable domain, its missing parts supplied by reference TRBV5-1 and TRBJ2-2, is KAGVTQTPRYLIKTRGQQVTLSCSPISGHRSVSWYQQTPGQGLQFLFEYFSETQRNKGNFPGRFSGRQFSNSRSEMNVSTLELGDSALYLCASRTVNTGELFFGEGSRLTVL.

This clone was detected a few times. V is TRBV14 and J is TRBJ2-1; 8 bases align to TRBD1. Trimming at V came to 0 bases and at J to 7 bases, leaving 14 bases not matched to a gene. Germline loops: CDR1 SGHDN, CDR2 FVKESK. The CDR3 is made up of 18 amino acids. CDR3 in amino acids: CASSQDRGAGGGVNEQFF. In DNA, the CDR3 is TGTGCCAGCAGCCAAGATAGGGGAGCAGGGGGCGGAGTAAATGAGCAGTTCTTC.

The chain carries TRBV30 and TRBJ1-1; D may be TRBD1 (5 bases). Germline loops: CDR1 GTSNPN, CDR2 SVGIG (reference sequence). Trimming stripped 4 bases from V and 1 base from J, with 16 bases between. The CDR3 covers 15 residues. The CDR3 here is CAWKTTRGTNTEAFF. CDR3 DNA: TGTGCCTGGAAGACCACAAGGGGCACGAACACTGAAGCTTTCTTT.